These 22 T cell receptor beta chains originate from one sample sequenced in a study of tumor and adjacent non-tumor tissue in lung cancer. No cell sorting was done before RNA was extracted from the tissue. The library came from three nested PCR rounds adapted from ARM-PCR protocols. TCRdb processed the multiplex PCR reads anew with MiXCR; each CDR3 protein has one entry. The sample lists fewer than 120,000 distinct CDR3 sequences; over 75% were seen once. Sequenced: lung tumor tissue. These receptors originate from a man aged 70-80 years with non-small cell lung cancer.

The chain recombines TRBV5-4 with TRBJ2-5; D tentatively fits TRBD1 or TRBD2 (5 bases each). V lost 7 bases to trimming and J lost 2 bases, with 15 bases between them. The CDR3 sequence is 14 residues long. Germline V gene sequence: CDR1 SGHNT, CDR2 YYREEE (reference sequence). CDR3 loop: CASGMGRGQETQYF. The DNA for the CDR3 is TGTGCCAGCGGCATGGGACGGGGTCAAGAGACCCAGTACTTC. Full variable domain (rest looked up from reference TRBV5-4 and TRBJ2-5): ETGVTQSPTHLIKTRGQQVTLRCSSQSGHNTVSWYQQALGQGPQFIFQYYREEENGRGNFPPRFSGLQFPNYSSELNVNALELDDSALYLCASGMGRGQETQYFGPGTRLLVL.

Comment on this clonotype: A junction boundary mismatches the germline segment, possibly from a read error. The chain couples TRBV4-1 to TRBJ1-5; D not certain. The CDR3 has 15 amino acids. Per the germline V gene, CDR1 is MGHRA and CDR2 is YSYEKL. DNA of the CDR3: TGCGCCAGCAGTCAAGGACCCTGTGGCATTCAGACCCAGCATTTT. As protein: CASSQGPCGIQTQHF.

This clonotype came up a few times. An end of the junction does not agree with germline; a read error may underlie this. The V call is TRBV6-5, the J call TRBJ2-2; D uncertain. Per germline, CDR1 MNHEY and CDR2 SVGAGI. The CDR3 is made up of 15 amino acids. CDR3 residues: CVSSYTIGGTGELFF. The CDR3 bases are TGTGTCAGCAGTTACACCATTGGCGGAACTGGGGAGCTGTTTTTT.

On this clonotype itself: The CDR3 carries no conserved terminal phenylalanine or tryptophan, so it likely arises from a read error. The chain links TRBV10-3 to TRBJ2-7, with 11 bases aligning to TRBD2. Germline V lookup: CDR1 ENHRY, CDR2 SYGVKD. The CDR3 is 16 amino acids. The CDR3 spells CAISESVAGGPYGQYS. For the CDR3, the DNA is TGTGCCATCAGTGAGTCGGTAGCGGGAGGGCCGTACGGGCAGTACTCC.

About this clonotype: One end of the junction does not line up with germline, which may come from a read error. The chain links TRBV6-1 to TRBJ1-6, with 7 bases matching TRBD1. CDR3 length: 13 residues. Germline-derived CDR1 and CDR2 are MNHNS and SASEGT. The CDR3 nucleotides are TGTGCCATACGTGGACAGGCGAATTCATCCCTCCACTTT. Protein: CAIRGQANSSLHF.

V gene TRBV13 combines with J gene TRBJ1-6, with D perhaps matching TRBD1 (5 bases). This CDR3 has 16 residues. CDR1 and CDR2 (germline): PRHDT, FYEKMQ (reference sequence). V lost 2 bases, J lost 8 bases, and 16 bases lay in between. The DNA of the CDR3 is TGTGCCAGCAGCTTACACGGGGCCGGGGGGGATTCACCCCTCCACTTT. Translated, it gives CASSLHGAGGDSPLHF.

The chain employs TRBV6-6 and TRBJ1-5, with no clear D. The CDR3 consists of 14 residues. Germline V gives CDR1 MNHNY, CDR2 SVGAGI (reference sequence). Trimming removed 4 bases at V and 3 bases at J, with 10 bases between. The CDR3 DNA reads TGTGCCAGCAGTTCCGGGTACTTCAATCAGCCCCAGCATTTT. This translates into CASSSGYFNQPQHF.

With regard to this clonotype: The conserved phenylalanine or tryptophan normally closing the CDR3 is absent here, so this likely arose from a read error. The chain uses TRBV11-3 and TRBJ2-1; D might be TRBD2 (5 bases). Germline V gene sequence: CDR1 SGHNT, CDR2 YENEEA. This CDR3 has 13 residues. In DNA, the CDR3 is TGTGCCTGCAGTCCACGGACTTACAATGTGCAGTTCCTC. This sequence encodes CACSPRTYNVQFL.

Comment on this clonotype: Germline is not matched at one junction end, which may reflect a read error. This sequence joins TRBV20-1 and TRBJ1-1; D remains unclear. The CDR3 has 14 amino acids. Germline CDR1 is DFQATT and CDR2 is SNEGSKA (reference sequence). CDR3 loop: CSARSPQVNTGAFF. The CDR3 DNA reads as TGTAGTGCTAGAAGTCCTCAAGTGAACACTGGAGCTTTCTTT.

Of note for this clonotype: Relative to the germline gene, one junction end is altered; a read error may explain this. The chain couples TRBV11-1 to TRBJ2-5; D may be TRBD1 (6 bases). This CDR3 contains 14 residues. Germline lookup yields CDR1 SGHAT and CDR2 FQDESV (reference sequence). The CDR3 spells CASKARGHQETQCF. DNA of the CDR3: TGTGCCAGCAAAGCGAGGGGACACCAAGAGACCCAGTGCTTC.

With respect to this clonotype: Relative to the germline gene, one junction end is altered; a read error may explain this. V and J are TRBV14 and TRBJ2-3; D might be TRBD2 (6 bases). The germline V gene encodes CDR1 SGHDN and CDR2 FVKESK. The CDR3 totals 15 residues. This CDR3 is CASTRDSDAADTQFF. CDR3 bases: TGTGCTAGCACCCGGGACTCCGATGCCGCAGATACGCAGTTTTTT.

Points on this clonotype: Since a much larger clone is just one base distant, this may be a read error. The chain recombines TRBV2 with TRBJ2-7; D call uncertain. This CDR3 has 13 residues. The germline V gene has CDR1 SNHLY and CDR2 FYNNEI. The CDR3 region has the DNA TGTGCCAGCAGTGAAAAGGCGGAATACGAGGAGTACTTC. Residues: CASSEKAEYEEYF.

Of note for this clonotype: Mismatch with germline at one junction end may stem from a read error. The CDR3 spells CSVDGGIGEIQYF. The CDR3 DNA sequence: TGCAGCGTTGATGGGGGTATTGGGGAGATCCAGTACTTC. The V gene is TRBV29-1, the J gene TRBJ2-5, with D perhaps being TRBD1 or TRBD2 (5 bases each). There are 13 residues in the CDR3. Germline-derived CDR1 and CDR2 are SQVTM and ANQGSEA.

As to this clonotype: One end of the junction is discordant with germline, which a read error may explain. The chain employs TRBV4-2 and TRBJ1-2, with a possible D match to TRBD1 (6 bases). The CDR3 extends over 15 amino acids. Per germline, CDR1 LGHNA and CDR2 YNFKEQ. This CDR3 is CARSQDWAGVYGYTF. DNA of the CDR3: TGTGCCAGAAGCCAAGATTGGGCAGGGGTGTATGGCTACACCTTC.

Note on this clonotype: Since a much larger clone is just one base distant, this may be a read error. The CDR3 ends on some other residue instead of the conserved phenylalanine or tryptophan, so this is likely a read error. The chain recombines TRBV7-8 with TRBJ1-2; unclear D gene. The germline gives CDR1 SGHVS, CDR2 FQNEAQ. This CDR3 comprises 12 residues. CDR3 DNA sequence: TGTGCCAGCTCGGCATCGCGCTATGACTACACCATC. Encoded protein: CASSASRYDYTI.

As concerns this clonotype: Possible read error: a much larger clone is one base away. The chain uses TRBV5-1 and TRBJ1-1, with 8 positions matching TRBD1. The CDR3 spans 15 residues. Germline V gives CDR1 SGHRS, CDR2 YFSETQ. The J segment lost 0 bases and the V segment lost 4 bases, leaving 5 bases of the junction unmatched. The CDR3 DNA sequence: TGCGCCAGCAGCAAGAGGACAGGGATGAACACTGAAGCTTTCTTT. This encodes CASSKRTGMNTEAFF.

Comments on this clonotype: This may arise from a read error, as a much more abundant clone is one base away. CDR3 nucleotides: TGCAGTGCTAGTAGGGGGGAGCGGACTTTGGGCAATCAGCCCCAGCATTTT. This translates into CSASRGERTLGNQPQHF. V usage is TRBV20-1 and J usage is TRBJ1-5, with a tentative D call TRBD1 (6 bases). The CDR3 totals 17 residues. V was clipped by 3 bases and J by 2 bases, with 20 bases between them. CDR1 and CDR2 from the germline V gene are DFQATT and SNEGSKA (reference sequence).

Concerning this clonotype itself: An end of the junction differs from the germline gene, which may be a read error. The chain combines TRBV5-5 with TRBJ1-2; D ambiguous. Germline CDR1 is SGHKS and CDR2 is YYEKEE (reference sequence). The CDR3 consists of 13 residues. Here the CDR3 reads CASNLDGFYGYTF. CDR3 sequence (DNA): TGTGCCAGCAACTTGGATGGGTTCTATGGCTATACCTTC.

In regard to this clonotype: The germline gene is not matched at one end of the junction; a read error may be the cause. The rearrangement uses TRBV6-1 and TRBJ2-7; D possibly corresponds to TRBD1 (6 bases). CDR1 and CDR2 (germline): MNHNS, SASEGT. This CDR3 contains 14 residues. Here the CDR3 reads CVSSETQGTREQYF. The CDR3 DNA reads TGTGTCAGCAGTGAAACACAGGGAACAAGGGAGCAGTATTTC.

In its sample, this clonotype was seen many times. The chain couples TRBV28 to TRBJ2-7, with D perhaps TRBD1 (6 bases). CDR3 length equals 12 residues. CDR1 is MDHEN, CDR2 SYDVKM, per germline. Trimming cost V 6 bases and J 4 bases, with 10 bases left between them. The CDR3: CASSRDTYEQYF. The DNA of the CDR3 is TGTGCCAGCAGCCGGGACACGTACGAGCAGTACTTC.

On this clonotype: A read error may be the cause here, since a much bigger clone is one base away. The V and J genes are TRBV30 and TRBJ2-7; the D gene is possibly TRBD1 (6 bases). Germline-derived CDR1 and CDR2 are GTSNPN and SVGIG (reference sequence). The CDR3 is 12 residues long. CDR3: CAWTGVRAEQCF. The CDR3 coding sequence is TGTGCCTGGACAGGGGTTCGTGCCGAGCAGTGCTTC.

This clonotype occurred many times. The J gene is TRBJ2-7, the V gene TRBV6-5; possibly TRBD1 for D (6 bases). Germline V gives CDR1 MNHEY, CDR2 SVGAGI. V was clipped by 2 bases and J by 6 bases, with 17 bases between them. CDR3 length: 15 residues. CDR3 sequence: CASSYLGAATTEQYF. CDR3 DNA sequence: TGTGCCAGCAGTTACCTGGGGGCGGCCACCACCGAGCAGTACTTC.